These 29 T cell receptor beta chains share one sample of origin, sequenced in a study of blood T cell repertoires in COVID-19. The repertoire was sequenced with immunoSEQ multiplex PCR; TCRdb's copy has only in-frame clones and lacks some. The repertoire includes around 190,000 clones, more than 80% of them detected once, and 6.5% to 9% sits in the top ten. The sequenced sample consisted of peripheral blood. The receptors stem from a woman in her fifties or sixties with acute or convalescent COVID-19.

The chain recombines TRBV18 with TRBJ2-2; possibly TRBD2 for D (6 bases). The V end was cut by 3 bases, the J end by 6 bases, with 17 bases between. This CDR3 contains 16 residues. CDR1 is KGHSH, CDR2 LQKENI, per germline. The CDR3 here is CASSPRGTRSAGELFF. Here the CDR3 DNA reads TGTGCCAGCTCACCGCGGGGTACCCGATCCGCCGGGGAGCTGTTTTTT. The full variable domain, rest sourced from reference TRBV18 and TRBJ2-2, is NAGVMQNPRHLVRRRGQEARLRCSPMKGHSHVYWYRQLPEEGLKFMVYLQKENIIDESGMPKERFSAEFPKEGPSILRIQQVVRGDSAAYFCASSPRGTRSAGELFFGEGSRLTVL.

The V gene is TRBV5-1, the J gene TRBJ2-7; a weak D match, TRBD2 (6 bases). In germline, CDR1 is SGHRS, CDR2 YFSETQ. Trimming took 1 base from V and 2 from J, leaving 22 bases between them. The CDR3 sequence is 18 residues long. The CDR3 sequence: CASSLMSSATLSTYEQYF. CDR3 bases: TGCGCCAGCAGCTTGATGTCTAGCGCGACCCTATCAACCTACGAGCAGTACTTC.

This clone was detected once. The chain is built from TRBV2 and TRBJ2-2; 7 bases align to TRBD2. The CDR3 is made up of 14 amino acids. Germline CDR1 reads SNHLY; CDR2 reads FYNNEI. V lost 8 bases to trimming and J lost 6 bases; unmatched junction nucleotides: 9. For the CDR3, the DNA is TGTGCCAGCCGTGGACTAGTGACACCCGGGGAGCTGTTTTTT. This codes for CASRGLVTPGELFF. The full variable domain, completed using reference TRBV2 and TRBJ2-2, is EPEVTQTPSHQVTQMGQEVILRCVPISNHLYFYWYRQILGQKVEFLVSFYNNEISEKSEIFDDQFSVERPDGSNFTLKIRSTKLEDSAMYFCASRGLVTPGELFFGEGSRLTVL.

This rearrangement joins TRBV5-4 to TRBJ2-2; possible D gene TRBD2, 5 bases. CDR3 length: 16 amino acids. Germline CDR1 SGHNT, CDR2 YYREEE (reference sequence). Trimming pared 3 bases from V and 1 base from J, leaving 13 bases between. The CDR3 sequence: CASSSSSGKNTGELFF. CDR3 nucleotide sequence: TGTGCCAGCAGCTCGTCCAGCGGTAAGAACACCGGGGAGCTGTTTTTT.

Only one count was recorded for this clone. The chain's CDR3 is CAWSVGTSGGDTQYF. CDR3 bases: TGTGCCTGGAGTGTGGGAACTAGCGGTGGAGATACGCAGTATTTT. This chain joins TRBV30 and TRBJ2-3, with 8 positions matching TRBD2. With 0 bases clipped from V and 5 bases from J, the junction kept 7 bases outside the gene matches. The germline gives CDR1 GTSNPN, CDR2 SVGIG (reference sequence). The CDR3 has 15 residues.

The CDR3 region has the DNA TGTGCCAGTAGTGCGTCTCACAGGGGTAGAGGGCAGCCCCAGCATTTT. Its protein product is CASSASHRGRGQPQHF. The chain employs TRBV19 and TRBJ1-5; 7 bases fit TRBD1. With V trimmed by 5 bases and J by 7 bases, 14 bases remained unmatched. The CDR3 has 16 residues. The V gene's germline CDR1 is LNHDA and CDR2 SQIVND (reference sequence).

The chain recombines TRBV2 with TRBJ2-3; 7 positions match TRBD1. Per germline, CDR1 SNHLY and CDR2 FYNNEI. This CDR3 spans 13 amino acids. Trimming cost V 6 bases and J 0 bases; bases outside gene matches: 0. The CDR3 is CASRGQSTDTQYF. The CDR3 nucleotides read TGTGCCAGCAGGGGACAGAGCACAGATACGCAGTATTTT.

The chain carries TRBV5-5 and TRBJ1-2, with D possibly being TRBD1 (5 bases). The germline V and J ends were trimmed by 4 bases and 1 base, with 8 bases remaining between them. The CDR3 runs to 13 residues. The germline V gene encodes CDR1 SGHKS and CDR2 YYEKEE (reference sequence). In nucleotides, the CDR3 is TGTGCCAGCAGCAAAGACAGTAACTATGGCTACACCTTC. Translation: CASSKDSNYGYTF.

The chain carries TRBV24-1 and TRBJ1-3, with 10 nucleotides matching TRBD1. J gave up 2 bases and V 5 bases, and 17 bases lay outside the gene matches. This CDR3 has 20 amino acids. Germline V lookup: CDR1 KGHDR, CDR2 SFDVKD. The CDR3 here is CATSVYPGQGQEVTGNTIYF. The CDR3 bases are TGTGCCACCAGTGTATACCCGGGACAGGGGCAAGAGGTGACTGGAAACACCATATATTTT.

The chain recombines TRBV5-1 with TRBJ2-7, with 10 positions matching TRBD2. There are 15 residues in the CDR3. V shed 0 bases, J shed 5 bases, and the junction held 5 bases outside the gene matches. Germline values: CDR1 SGHRS, CDR2 YFSETQ. The CDR3 loop reads CASSLVGLAGDEQYF. In DNA, the CDR3 is TGCGCCAGCAGCTTGGTTGGGCTAGCGGGAGACGAGCAGTACTTC.

The chain carries TRBV28 and TRBJ1-5; D gene ambiguous. Trimming took 4 bases from V and 5 from J, leaving 15 bases between them. Germline loops: CDR1 MDHEN, CDR2 SYDVKM. The CDR3 spans 15 residues. The CDR3 DNA sequence: TGTGCCAGCAGTTCCCCCCCGCCGAGTGATCAGCCCCAGCATTTT. Translated: CASSSPPPSDQPQHF.

Only a few counts were recorded for this clone. V and J are TRBV2 and TRBJ2-7; 8 positions match TRBD1. The CDR3 consists of 15 residues. Germline values: CDR1 SNHLY, CDR2 FYNNEI. Trimming removed 10 bases from V and 4 bases from J; junction bases left unmatched: 15. The CDR3 coding sequence is TGTGCCACCTCCGCGGGGACAGGCTATCCGTACGAGCAGTACTTC. It encodes CATSAGTGYPYEQYF.

The chain joins TRBV24-1 to TRBJ1-2, with 8 bases that match TRBD1. The CDR3 extends over 16 amino acids. Germline CDR1 KGHDR, CDR2 SFDVKD. J gave up 3 bases and V 2 bases, and 7 bases lay outside the gene matches. CDR3 sequence (DNA): TGTGCCACCAGTGATTCATTGACAGGGGCCGACTATGGCTACACCTTC. It encodes CATSDSLTGADYGYTF.

CDR3 sequence reads: CASRQGSSTGELFF. The CDR3 nucleotides are TGTGCCAGCAGACAGGGGAGTAGCACCGGGGAGCTGTTTTTT. The chain joins TRBV6-5 to TRBJ2-2, with 7 bases matching TRBD1. Germline V gene lookup returns CDR1 MNHEY and CDR2 SVGAGI. V shed 6 bases and J 4 bases; nucleotides not matched to a gene: 5. This CDR3 comprises 14 residues.

In this sample, this clone turned up a few times. The rearrangement uses TRBV11-2 and TRBJ1-1; tentatively, D is TRBD1 (5 bases). The V end was cut by 4 bases, the J end by 6 bases, with 12 bases between. CDR3 length: 13 residues. Germline CDR1 reads SGHAT; CDR2 reads FQNNGV. In nucleotides, the CDR3 is TGTGCCAGCAGCTACGCGGGGCGGCCTGAAGCTTTCTTT. Translation gives CASSYAGRPEAFF.

The chain has TRBV7-3 and TRBJ2-2; 10 positions agree with TRBD2. Germline V gene lookup returns CDR1 SGHTA and CDR2 FQGTGA. V trimming: 5 bases; J trimming: 0 bases; junction bases outside the gene matches: 12. The CDR3 has 19 residues. The CDR3 is CASSPRGSGRPTNTGELFF. In DNA, the CDR3 is TGTGCCAGCAGCCCCAGAGGTAGCGGGAGGCCCACGAACACCGGGGAGCTGTTTTTT.

The rearrangement uses TRBV30 and TRBJ1-3, with TRBD1 matching over 7 bases. Germline V gene data show CDR1 as GTSNPN and CDR2 as SVGIG (reference sequence). V was clipped by 4 bases and J by 4 bases; unmatched bases: 10. CDR3 length: 15 amino acids. The CDR3 coding sequence is TGTGCCTGGACCCGGGGGACAGCAGCCGGAAACACCATATATTTT. The encoded protein is CAWTRGTAAGNTIYF. Variable domain in full (rest from reference TRBV30 and TRBJ1-3): SQTIHQWPATLVQPVGSPLSLECTVEGTSNPNLYWYRQAAGRGLQLLFYSVGIGQISSEVPQNLSASRPQDRQFILSSKKLLLSDSGFYLCAWTRGTAAGNTIYFGEGSWLTVV.

The rearrangement joins TRBV10-2 to TRBJ2-3; D may be TRBD2 (6 bases). CDR3 length equals 14 residues. V gave up 4 bases and J gave up 1 base, with 9 bases separating them. Germline V lookup: CDR1 WSHSY, CDR2 SAAADI. In nucleotides, the CDR3 is TGCGCCAGCAGTGTGGCGGGGCGCACAGATACGCAGTATTTT. Protein product: CASSVAGRTDTQYF.

The chain uses TRBV19 and TRBJ1-5; 7 bases map to TRBD1. Germline CDR1 is LNHDA and CDR2 is SQIVND (reference sequence). Germline trimming cut 5 bases from V and 5 bases from J; bases unmatched to any gene: 9. The CDR3 runs 15 residues. CDR3 loop: CASSPTGIGDQPQHF. In nucleotides, the CDR3 is TGTGCCAGTAGTCCGACAGGGATTGGAGATCAGCCCCAGCATTTT.

The chain couples TRBV28 to TRBJ1-2, with a weak D call TRBD1 (5 bases). Germline-derived CDR1 and CDR2 are MDHEN and SYDVKM. The V and J ends lost 2 bases and 1 base respectively, with 8 bases between them. The CDR3 is 14 amino acids. In DNA form, the CDR3 reads TGTGCCAGCAGTTTAAGGGGCCTTAACTATGGCTACACCTTC. Encoded protein: CASSLRGLNYGYTF.

CDR3 bases: TGTGCCAGCAGCTTAGACGGGATTCCCTTCTACGAGCAGTACTTC. Translation: CASSLDGIPFYEQYF. The chain carries TRBV7-9 and TRBJ2-7, with D possibly matching TRBD2 (5 bases). The CDR3 loop spans 15 amino acids. CDR1 is SEHNR, CDR2 FQNEAQ, per germline (reference sequence). V lost 1 base, J lost 3 bases, and 13 bases lay in between. The full variable domain, its missing parts supplied by reference TRBV7-9 and TRBJ2-7, is DTGVSQNPRHKITKRGQNVTFRCDPISEHNRLYWYRQTLGQGPEFLTYFQNEAQLEKSRLLSDRFSAERPKGSFSTLEIQRTEQGDSAMYLCASSLDGIPFYEQYFGPGTRLTVT.

The CDR3 DNA reads as TGTGCCAGCAGCTTAAGCCCGGGACTAGCGGGAGCAGGGCCCCAGGAGCCTCAAGAGACCCAGTACTTC. This translates into CASSLSPGLAGAGPQEPQETQYF. The J gene is TRBJ2-5, the V gene TRBV7-3, with 14 bases fitting TRBD2. Germline-derived CDR1 and CDR2 are SGHTA and FQGTGA. The CDR3 has 23 amino acids. The junction had 21 bases not matched to a gene; V was cut back by 1 base and J by 2 bases.

This clone occurred a few times. The rearrangement uses TRBV4-1 and TRBJ1-1; TRBD1 is a possible D gene (5 bases). V lost 0 bases to trimming and J lost 4 bases, with 24 bases between them. Germline CDR1 and CDR2: MGHRA and YSYEKL. The length of the CDR3 is 19 residues. CDR3 in DNA: TGCGCCAGCAGCCAAGATAATGGGATGCAGGGTGTTCTCGGCACTGAAGCTTTCTTT. It codes for CASSQDNGMQGVLGTEAFF.

The chain is built from TRBV9 and TRBJ1-2; a weak D match, TRBD1 (6 bases). The V gene lost 4 bases and the J gene lost 7 bases, with 20 bases spanning the gap. The CDR3 has 15 residues. Germline CDR1 and CDR2: SGDLS and YYNGEE. This CDR3 is CASSRGGTGISGYTF. The CDR3 nucleotides read TGTGCCAGCAGCCGTGGGGGAACAGGGATTAGTGGCTACACCTTC.

The gene calls are TRBV28 and TRBJ2-5; TRBD2 aligns across 8 bases. J lost 4 bases, V lost 5 bases, and 12 bases had no gene match. Germline CDR1 reads MDHEN; CDR2 reads SYDVKM. The CDR3 covers 16 residues. The CDR3 coding sequence is TGTGCCAGCAGTGTAAAGGGGCGGGGGGTCCCAGAGACCCAGTACTTC. Translation gives CASSVKGRGVPETQYF. Drawing the rest from reference TRBV28 and TRBJ2-5, the complete variable domain is DVKVTQSSRYLVKRTGEKVFLECVQDMDHENMFWYRQDPGLGLRLIYFSYDVKMKEKGDIPEGYSVSREKKERFSLILESASTNQTSMYLCASSVKGRGVPETQYFGPGTRLLVL.

This chain links TRBV7-3 with TRBJ2-1; 12 bases line up with TRBD2. This CDR3 is built from 13 residues. CDR1 SGHTA and CDR2 FQGTGA come from the germline V gene. J gave up 16 bases and V 5 bases, and 9 bases lay outside the gene matches. This chain's CDR3 is CASSPRTSGAQFF. The CDR3 coding sequence is TGTGCCAGCAGCCCCAGGACTAGCGGGGCCCAATTCTTC. The variable domain in full, completed from reference TRBV7-3 and TRBJ2-1, reads GAGVSQTPSNKVTEKGKYVELRCDPISGHTALYWYRQSLGQGPEFLIYFQGTGAADDSGLPNDRFFAVRPEGSVSTLKIQRTERGDSAVYLCASSPRTSGAQFFGPGTRLTVL.

The J gene is TRBJ2-6, the V gene TRBV5-1; no definite D call. The germline V gene encodes CDR1 SGHRS and CDR2 YFSETQ. Trimming took off 0 bases at V and 0 bases at J, with 13 bases between the two ends. The CDR3 is made up of 18 amino acids. The CDR3 loop reads CASSLDYPSLSGANVLTF. DNA for the CDR3: TGCGCCAGCAGCTTGGACTACCCATCCCTCTCTGGGGCCAACGTCCTGACTTTC.

V usage is TRBV6-5 and J usage is TRBJ1-1; no reliable D call. Germline V gene sequence: CDR1 MNHEY, CDR2 SVGAGI. Trimming took off 5 bases at V and 5 bases at J, with 15 bases between the two ends. The CDR3 has 14 residues. CDR3 sequence: CASSLLWTETEAFF. The CDR3 DNA is TGTGCCAGCAGTCTTCTTTGGACTGAAACTGAAGCTTTCTTT.

CDR3 nucleotide sequence: TGTGCCAGCAGCGTAGGGCTAGCTTCCCCCAATGAGCAGTTCTTC. Protein product: CASSVGLASPNEQFF. This chain connects TRBV9 to TRBJ2-1; possibly TRBD2 for D (5 bases). This CDR3 has 15 amino acids. V lost 0 bases and J lost 6, with 13 bases in between. Per germline, CDR1 SGDLS and CDR2 YYNGEE.